These 15 T cell receptor beta chains were sequenced from one sample in a study of cytomegalovirus exposure and HLA in healthy donors. The PCR was carried out with 60 Vbeta primers and 13 Jbeta primers. The repertoire was sequenced with immunoSEQ multiplex PCR; TCRdb's copy has only in-frame clones and lacks some. Among more than 140,000 clones, 64% were seen once, and the ten largest hold about 2.9%. Sequenced input: PBMCs. Receptors originate from a woman aged 25 to 45 in good health and CMV-seropositive.

The table lists this clone with a few counts. V and J are TRBV2 and TRBJ2-1; D perhaps matches TRBD1 (6 bases). V lost 5 bases and J lost 7, with 12 bases in between. The CDR3 extends over 13 amino acids. Germline CDR1 reads SNHLY; CDR2 reads FYNNEI. CDR3 loop: CASSLIRGNEQFF. For the CDR3, the DNA is TGTGCCAGCAGTTTAATTAGGGGGAATGAGCAGTTCTTC.

The V and J genes are TRBV28 and TRBJ1-1; D uncertain. The CDR3 is 13 amino acids. CDR1 is MDHEN and CDR2 is SYDVKM in the germline V gene. V was clipped by 3 bases and J by 7 bases, with 12 bases between them. CDR3 sequence reads: CASSFPEVVEAFF. CDR3 DNA: TGTGCCAGCAGTTTTCCCGAGGTCGTTGAAGCTTTCTTT.

The V and J genes are TRBV5-6 and TRBJ2-3; D possibly corresponds to TRBD1 (6 bases). The CDR3 covers 15 residues. Trimming stripped 4 bases from V and 2 bases from J, with 14 bases between. Germline V gene lookup returns CDR1 SGHDT and CDR2 YYEEEE. The CDR3 spells CASSVQTGTTDTQYF. Written as DNA, the CDR3 is TGTGCCAGCAGCGTACAAACAGGGACCACAGATACGCAGTATTTT. The entire variable domain, with the rest obtained from reference TRBV5-6 and TRBJ2-3, is as follows: DAGVTQSPTHLIKTRGQQVTLRCSPKSGHDTVSWYQQALGQGPQFIFQYYEEEERQRGNFPDRFSGHQFPNYSSELNVNALLLGDSALYLCASSVQTGTTDTQYFGPGTRLTVL.

The chain recombines TRBV5-8 with TRBJ1-4; D is ambiguous. Germline V lookup: CDR1 SGHTS, CDR2 YDEGEE. V lost 1 base, J lost 7 bases, and 8 bases lay in between. The CDR3 length is 13 residues. CDR3 loop: CASSLFPLEKLFF. The CDR3 DNA reads TGTGCCAGCAGCTTGTTCCCCCTTGAAAAACTGTTTTTT.

This clone was observed a handful of times. The V call is TRBV6-5, the J call TRBJ1-5, with D unclear. Germline lookup yields CDR1 MNHEY and CDR2 SVGAGI. V lost 2 bases, J lost 5 bases, and 10 bases lay in between. The CDR3 is 14 amino acids. CDR3 sequence reads: CASSYRSGDQPQHF. CDR3 nucleotides: TGTGCCAGCAGTTACCGGTCCGGTGATCAGCCCCAGCATTTT.

This clone was recorded a few times. V gene TRBV5-1 combines with J gene TRBJ2-5, with TRBD2 identical over 7 bases. J gave up 3 bases and V 0 bases, and 5 bases lay outside the gene matches. The CDR3 loop spans 15 amino acids. CDR1 SGHRS and CDR2 YFSETQ come from the germline V gene. As DNA, the CDR3 is TGCGCCAGCAGCTTGGGGGCTAGCGGAAAAGAGACCCAGTACTTC. It yields the protein CASSLGASGKETQYF.

This clone appeared a single time. The gene calls are TRBV9 and TRBJ1-1; D may be TRBD1 (5 bases). Per germline, CDR1 SGDLS and CDR2 YYNGEE. The CDR3 contains 16 residues. The V end was cut by 4 bases, the J end by 1 base, with 17 bases between. Here the CDR3 reads CASSPHVGGRNTEAFF. DNA of the CDR3: TGTGCCAGCAGCCCCCACGTGGGGGGGAGGAACACTGAAGCTTTCTTT.

V gene TRBV18 combines with J gene TRBJ1-4; D ambiguous. V was pared by 5 bases and J by 8 bases, with 3 bases between. The CDR3 contains 10 residues. Germline assignment: CDR1 KGHSH and CDR2 LQKENI. This CDR3 reads CASSTEKLFF. CDR3 in DNA: TGTGCCAGCTCAACAGAAAAACTGTTTTTT. Full variable domain (outside the CDR3, taken from reference TRBV18 and TRBJ1-4): NAGVMQNPRHLVRRRGQEARLRCSPMKGHSHVYWYRQLPEEGLKFMVYLQKENIIDESGMPKERFSAEFPKEGPSILRIQQVVRGDSAAYFCASSTEKLFFGSGTQLSVL.

This clone was seen just once. The chain links TRBV5-4 to TRBJ2-7, with 8 bases that match TRBD2. With V trimmed by 3 bases and J by 2 bases, 10 bases remained unmatched. Germline CDR1 reads SGHNT; CDR2 reads YYREEE (reference sequence). The CDR3 sequence is 16 residues long. CDR3 sequence reads: CASSSRGGPTTYEQYF. CDR3 DNA sequence: TGTGCCAGCAGCTCTCGGGGGGGTCCTACCACCTACGAGCAGTACTTC.

This clone turned up a few times. V and J are TRBV7-6 and TRBJ2-7, with 9 bases matching TRBD1. This CDR3 is built from 16 residues. V shed 1 base and J 1 base; nucleotides not matched to a gene: 5. CDR1 and CDR2 from the germline V gene are SGHVS and FNYEAQ. Written as DNA, the CDR3 is TGTGCCAGCAGCTTAGGCCCCGGACAGGGGTCCTACGAGCAGTACTTC. Amino acid sequence: CASSLGPGQGSYEQYF.

This chain joins TRBV4-2 and TRBJ2-7, with 11 bases aligning to TRBD2. CDR3 size: 15 residues. The trim removed 2 bases at V and 6 bases at J, leaving 6 bases unmatched. Looked up from germline, CDR1 is LGHNA and CDR2 is YNFKEQ. The CDR3 spells CASSQTSGRFFEQYF. The DNA of the CDR3 is TGTGCCAGCAGCCAAACTAGCGGGAGATTTTTCGAGCAGTACTTC.

Only one count was recorded for this clone. DNA for the CDR3: TGTGCCAGCAAAAAATTAGGGGTGAACACTGAAGCTTTCTTT. Translating gives CASKKLGVNTEAFF. This chain joins TRBV7-2 and TRBJ1-1; TRBD1 is a possible D gene (5 bases). V lost 7 bases and J 0 bases, leaving 12 bases between the germline ends. The CDR3 runs to 14 residues. The germline CDR1 and CDR2 sequences are SGHTA and FQGNSA.

This sequence joins TRBV5-6 and TRBJ1-1; unclear D gene. This CDR3 contains 14 residues. V was cut by 5 bases and J by 5 bases, with 16 bases left in between. Germline CDR1 is SGHDT and CDR2 is YYEEEE. The CDR3 DNA sequence: TGTGCCAGCAGTACTAGGGTTGGATGGACTGAAGCTTTCTTT. Translating it yields CASSTRVGWTEAFF.

The J gene is TRBJ1-5, the V gene TRBV28; D is possibly TRBD1 (6 bases). Germline CDR1 and CDR2: MDHEN and SYDVKM. V was shortened by 9 bases and J by 3 bases, with 12 bases between the two germline ends. The CDR3 extends over 13 amino acids. The CDR3 sequence is CASVGQLNQPQHF. The CDR3 coding sequence is TGTGCCAGTGTCGGACAGCTCAATCAGCCCCAGCATTTT.

The CDR3 DNA reads TGTGCCAGCAGCTTTTCTCCTAGCTCCTACGAGCAGTACTTC. Translated: CASSFSPSSYEQYF. The chain recombines TRBV5-6 with TRBJ2-7; no definite D call. Between the trimmed V and J ends, which lost 2 bases and 0 bases, there was a span of 9 bases. The CDR3 is made up of 14 amino acids. Germline V gene sequence: CDR1 SGHDT, CDR2 YYEEEE.